This T cell receptor beta chain was recorded in a study of CD8+ T cells in alopecia areata. The sample holds a few counts of this clone. Treatment defined: oral pan-JAK inhibitor, 5-10 mg twice daily. Looked up from germline, CDR1 is SQVTM and CDR2 is ANQGSEA. The V gene lost 4 bases and the J gene lost 3 bases, with 11 bases spanning the gap. CDR3 length equals 13 residues. RNA was extracted and reverse transcribed into cDNA as the sequencing template. TCRdb keeps only in-frame clones here, not all; method: immunoSEQ multiplex PCR. Among about 200,000 clones, roughly 60% were seen once, and the ten largest hold about 5.5%.

The source is a human donor with alopecia areata. The genes are TRBV29-1 and TRBJ2-3; D possibly corresponds to TRBD1 (5 bases). The specimen was CD4+ T cells sorted from blood, collected at week 24, from a patient treated with tofacitinib. The CDR3 region is CSVGAGQTDTQYF. For the CDR3, the DNA is TGCAGCGTTGGGGCAGGACAAACAGATACGCAGTATTTT.